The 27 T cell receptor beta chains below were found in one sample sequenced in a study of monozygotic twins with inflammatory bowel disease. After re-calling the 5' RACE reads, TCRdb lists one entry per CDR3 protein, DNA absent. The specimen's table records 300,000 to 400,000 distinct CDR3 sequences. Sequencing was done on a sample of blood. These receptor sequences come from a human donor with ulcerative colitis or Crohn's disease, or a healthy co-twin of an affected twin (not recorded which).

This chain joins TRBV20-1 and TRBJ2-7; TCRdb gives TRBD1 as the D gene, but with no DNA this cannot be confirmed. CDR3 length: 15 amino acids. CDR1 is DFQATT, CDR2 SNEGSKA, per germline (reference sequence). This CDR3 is CSARDRGLGFYEQYF.

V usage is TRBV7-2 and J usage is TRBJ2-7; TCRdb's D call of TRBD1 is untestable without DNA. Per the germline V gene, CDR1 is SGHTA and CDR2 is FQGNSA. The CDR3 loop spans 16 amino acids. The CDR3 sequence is CASSMGPTTRTYEQYF.

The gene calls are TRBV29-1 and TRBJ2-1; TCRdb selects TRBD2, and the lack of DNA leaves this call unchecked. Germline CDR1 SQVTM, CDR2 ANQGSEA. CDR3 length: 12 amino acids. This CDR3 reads CSVRGSYNEQFF.

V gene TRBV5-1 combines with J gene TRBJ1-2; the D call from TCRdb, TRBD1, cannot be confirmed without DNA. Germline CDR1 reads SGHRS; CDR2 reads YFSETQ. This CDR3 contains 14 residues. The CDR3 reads CASSLAVGDYGYTF. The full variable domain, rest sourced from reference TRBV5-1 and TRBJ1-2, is KAGVTQTPRYLIKTRGQQVTLSCSPISGHRSVSWYQQTPGQGLQFLFEYFSETQRNKGNFPGRFSGRQFSNSRSEMNVSTLELGDSALYLCASSLAVGDYGYTFGSGTRLTVV.

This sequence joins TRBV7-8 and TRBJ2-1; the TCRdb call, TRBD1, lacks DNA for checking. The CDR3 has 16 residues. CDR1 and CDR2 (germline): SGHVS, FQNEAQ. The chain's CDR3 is CASSLLRQGAIYEQFF.

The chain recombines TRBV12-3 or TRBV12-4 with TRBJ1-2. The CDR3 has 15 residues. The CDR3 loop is CASKYGVYEKGGYTF.

The CDR3 is CASSQDGGRGPGNTIYF. The chain links TRBV4-2 to TRBJ1-3; TCRdb reports TRBD1, a call that lacks DNA to check it against. In germline, CDR1 is LGHNA, CDR2 YNFKEQ. The CDR3 totals 17 residues.

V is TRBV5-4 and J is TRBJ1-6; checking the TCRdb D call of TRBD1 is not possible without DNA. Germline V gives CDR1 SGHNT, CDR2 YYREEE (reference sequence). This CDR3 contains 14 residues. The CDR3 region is CASSLGGLYSPLHF.

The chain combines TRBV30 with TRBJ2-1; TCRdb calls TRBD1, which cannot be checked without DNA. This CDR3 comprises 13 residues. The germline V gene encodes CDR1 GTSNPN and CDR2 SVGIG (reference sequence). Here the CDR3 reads CAWSRGGHNEQFF.

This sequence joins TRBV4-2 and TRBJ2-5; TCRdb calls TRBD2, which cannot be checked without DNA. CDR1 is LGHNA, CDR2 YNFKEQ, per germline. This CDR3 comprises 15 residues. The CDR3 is CASSQEGHIQETQYF.

CDR3 loop: CASSPLGQNQPQHF. The chain recombines TRBV18 with TRBJ1-5; the D call from TCRdb, TRBD1, cannot be confirmed without DNA. Germline lookup yields CDR1 KGHSH and CDR2 LQKENI. The CDR3 is 14 amino acids. Full variable domain (rest looked up from reference TRBV18 and TRBJ1-5): NAGVMQNPRHLVRRRGQEARLRCSPMKGHSHVYWYRQLPEEGLKFMVYLQKENIIDESGMPKERFSAEFPKEGPSILRIQQVVRGDSAAYFCASSPLGQNQPQHFGDGTRLSIL.

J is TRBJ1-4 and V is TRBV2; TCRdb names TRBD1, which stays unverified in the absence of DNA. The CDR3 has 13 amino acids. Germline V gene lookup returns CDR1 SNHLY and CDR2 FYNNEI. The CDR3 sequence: CASTGTGNEKLFF.

CDR3 region: CASSPILAKNIQYF. The V call is TRBV5-1, the J call TRBJ2-4. CDR3 length: 14 amino acids. Germline CDR1 SGHRS, CDR2 YFSETQ.

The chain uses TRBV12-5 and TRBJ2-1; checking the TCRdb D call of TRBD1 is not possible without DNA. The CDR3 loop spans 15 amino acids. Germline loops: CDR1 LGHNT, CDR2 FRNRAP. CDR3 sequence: CASGPGQVSGEEQFF.

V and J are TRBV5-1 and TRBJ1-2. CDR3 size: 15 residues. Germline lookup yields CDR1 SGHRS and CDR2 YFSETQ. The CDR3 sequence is CASSFTAGTNYGYTF.

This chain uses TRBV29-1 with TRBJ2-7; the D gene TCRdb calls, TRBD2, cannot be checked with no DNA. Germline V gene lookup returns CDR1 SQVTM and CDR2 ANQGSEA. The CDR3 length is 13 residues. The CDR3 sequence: CSALSGRTYEQYF.

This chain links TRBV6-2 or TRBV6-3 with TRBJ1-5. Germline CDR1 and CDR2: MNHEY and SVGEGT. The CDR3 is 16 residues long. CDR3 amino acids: CASSYGGAVSNQPQHF.

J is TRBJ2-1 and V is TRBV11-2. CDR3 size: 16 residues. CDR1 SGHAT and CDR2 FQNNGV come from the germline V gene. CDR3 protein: CASSLHIGGTYNEQFF.

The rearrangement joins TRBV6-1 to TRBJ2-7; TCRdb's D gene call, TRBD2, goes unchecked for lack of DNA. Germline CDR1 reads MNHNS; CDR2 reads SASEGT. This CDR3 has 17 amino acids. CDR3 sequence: CASSELRLRESSYEQYF.

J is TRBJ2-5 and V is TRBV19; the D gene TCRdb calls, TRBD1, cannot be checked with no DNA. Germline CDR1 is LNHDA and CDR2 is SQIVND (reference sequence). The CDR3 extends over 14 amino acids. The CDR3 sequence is CASRSRGGGETQYF.

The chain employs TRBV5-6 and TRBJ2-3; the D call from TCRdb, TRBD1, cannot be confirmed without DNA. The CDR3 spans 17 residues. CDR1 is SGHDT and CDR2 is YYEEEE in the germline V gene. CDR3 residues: CASTSLPGTLRADTQYF.

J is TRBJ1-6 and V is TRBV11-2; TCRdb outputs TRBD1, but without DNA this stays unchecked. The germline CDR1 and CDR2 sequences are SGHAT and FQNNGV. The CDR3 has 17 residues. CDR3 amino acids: CASSLFRGRQGYSPLHF.

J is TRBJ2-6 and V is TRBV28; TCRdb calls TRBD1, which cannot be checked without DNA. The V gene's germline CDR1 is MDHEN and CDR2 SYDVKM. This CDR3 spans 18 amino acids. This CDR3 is CASSSSGTGMSGANVLTF.

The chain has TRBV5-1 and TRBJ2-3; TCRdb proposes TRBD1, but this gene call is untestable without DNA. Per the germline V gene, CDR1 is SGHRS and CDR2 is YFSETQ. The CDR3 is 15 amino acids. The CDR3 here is CASRMGLQQGDTQYF.

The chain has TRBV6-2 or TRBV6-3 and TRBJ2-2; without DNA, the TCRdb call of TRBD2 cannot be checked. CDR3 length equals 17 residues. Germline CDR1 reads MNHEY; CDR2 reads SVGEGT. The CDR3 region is CASSAPAGTSNTGELFF.

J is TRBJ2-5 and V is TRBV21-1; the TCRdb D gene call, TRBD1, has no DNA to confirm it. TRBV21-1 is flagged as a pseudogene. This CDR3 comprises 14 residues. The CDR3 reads CASSNRTGEETQHF.

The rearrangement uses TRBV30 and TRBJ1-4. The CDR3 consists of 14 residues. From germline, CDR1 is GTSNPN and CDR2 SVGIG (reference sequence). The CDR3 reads CAWRYWGPNEKLFF.